This section outlines one TCR beta chain sequence together with its context. Participants, roughly 18 to 90 years old, spanned fewer than 30 US areas. In the original analysis: How many nucleated cells were present was estimated from reference gene primer amplification. Sequenced by immunoSEQ multiplex PCR; TCRdb stores in-frame clones only, minus some. V, J and clone size are taken as reported in that table, and D and trimming were inferred from the DNA itself. This sample has some 160,000 clones, with roughly 90% found just once. This entry belongs to a study of blood T cell repertoires in COVID-19. This CDR3 spans 15 amino acids. Trimming took 1 base from V and 0 from J, leaving 7 bases between them. Germline V gives CDR1 SEHNR, CDR2 FQNEAQ (reference sequence).

This receptor was identified in a woman in her fifties or sixties who had recovered from COVID-19. Input material: PBMCs or T cells enriched from blood (not recorded which). The V and J genes are TRBV7-9 and TRBJ1-5; TRBD1 might be the D (6 bases). CDR3 in DNA: TGTGCCAGCAGCTTAGGACAGGATAGCAATCAGCCCCAGCATTTT. It encodes CASSLGQDSNQPQHF.